The present entry profiles one T cell receptor beta chain with its context. The antigen is undetermined. Germline lookup yields CDR1 LNHDA and CDR2 SQIVND (reference sequence). This CDR3 has 15 residues. Trimming took 3 bases from V and 9 from J; bases not matched to a gene: 10. The data are from a study of cytomegalovirus exposure and HLA in healthy donors. The primer mix had 60 Vbeta and 13 Jbeta primers. Only in-frame clones appear in the TCRdb table, and some are missing; sequencing was by immunoSEQ multiplex PCR. Among 150,000 to 200,000 clones, roughly three quarters were seen once, and the ten largest hold roughly 7.1%. Study findings and constraints: Indistinguishability led to the exclusion of some V segments, TRBV6-2 and TRBV6-3 included.

Sequenced material: PBMCs. The chain carries TRBV19 and TRBJ2-1, with 8 bases that match TRBD2. The sequence came from a man aged 40-49 years in good health and CMV-seropositive. CDR3 in amino acids: CASSILGRGGGEQFF. As DNA, the CDR3 is TGTGCCAGTAGTATTCTGGGACGGGGGGGAGGTGAGCAGTTCTTC. Drawing the rest from reference TRBV19 and TRBJ2-1, the complete variable domain is DGGITQSPKYLFRKEGQNVTLSCEQNLNHDAMYWYRQDPGQGLRLIYYSQIVNDFQKGDIAEGYSVSREKKESFPLTVTSAQKNPTAFYLCASSILGRGGGEQFFGPGTRLTVL.